This T cell receptor beta chain was profiled in a study of response to subunit inactivated influenza vaccine (dated by TCRdb to 2016 to 2018). Context from the whole study: Deep quantitative profiling of the T cell receptor repertoire was used in the study to follow responses to a trivalent subunit inactivated influenza vaccine.

This clonotype was observed many times. Its antigen specificity is not known. No base qualities exist here, and no much larger clone lies one base off it. Paper-wide results and their limitations: It was suggested by the authors that each seasonal influenza vaccination may recruit only a limited number of new T cells.

Library preparation employed RT-PCR. TCRdb names Illumina HiSeq 2500 as the instrument used. The raw public reads went through TCRdb reprocessing: fastp at Q25, MiXCR clone calling, in-frame beta chains kept. For every CDR3 protein sequence, its rows merge into one entry that carries the most common genes and DNA. In this sample the table shows around 790,000 distinct CDR3 sequences, over 20% of which occur a single time. In total, the top ten clones hold roughly a tenth of the sample. The CDR3 runs 15 residues from the cysteine to the phenylalanine. The CDR3 DNA has 45 bases and is translated from base 1. Germline trimming amounts to 5 bases on V and 3 bases on J, with 4 as the count of junction bases outside the gene matches. Via the germline V gene, CDR1 is SGHTA and CDR2 FQGNSA.

The chain is made from TRBV7-2 and TRBJ2-2, with 9 central nucleotides matching TRBD1. This clonotype originated in a man over 45 who received an inactivated influenza vaccine. Donor details come from another sample of the same person, matched by shared clones. The specimen was PBMCs from blood, collected more than 4 days after vaccination. The nucleotides read TGTGCCAGCAGCGCACAGGGGGCTTACACCGGGGAGCTGTTTTTT. It encodes CASSAQGAYTGELFF.